One sample yielded the 15 T cell receptor beta chains listed below, sequenced in a study of control samples from healthy donors and cancer patients. Clones were sequenced by immunoSEQ multiplex PCR, and TCRdb holds only the in-frame ones, with some missing. The sample holds some 79,000 clones, roughly 90% seen once. The sample was blood. These receptors were collected from a woman between 45 and 60 years old in good health.

The rearrangement joins TRBV3-1 (or the pseudogene TRBV3-2) to TRBJ2-1, with 8 bases matching TRBD1. The CDR3 is 13 residues long. Germline CDR1 is LGHDT and CDR2 is YNNKEL (reference sequence). V lost 7 bases and J lost 6; bases outside the gene matches: 5. CDR3 in amino acids: CASIDRGSNEQFF. Written as DNA, the CDR3 is TGTGCCAGCATCGACAGGGGTAGCAATGAGCAGTTCTTC.

This clone was observed a few times. This chain uses TRBV24-1 with TRBJ2-5, with D maybe TRBD2 (5 bases). Germline V gene lookup returns CDR1 KGHDR and CDR2 SFDVKD. The CDR3 is 15 amino acids. V dropped 5 bases and J dropped 1 base, with 13 bases sitting between them. CDR3 loop: CATSGSGEGQETQYF. CDR3 bases: TGTGCCACCAGTGGCAGTGGAGAGGGCCAAGAGACCCAGTACTTC.

J is TRBJ1-1 and V is TRBV27, with D uncertain. The CDR3 contains 13 residues. V lost 2 bases to trimming and J lost 0 bases, with 4 bases between them. In germline, CDR1 is MNHEY, CDR2 SMNVEV (reference sequence). The CDR3 nucleotides are TGTGCCAGCAGTTTAGTTCTGAACACTGAAGCTTTCTTT. Translation: CASSLVLNTEAFF.

The chain employs TRBV19 and TRBJ2-2, with 7 bases that match TRBD2. The germline gives CDR1 LNHDA, CDR2 SQIVND (reference sequence). The ends lost 3 bases at V and 7 bases at J; junction bases unmatched: 8. The CDR3 has 15 amino acids. The CDR3 DNA sequence: TGTGCCAGTAGTATTCGGACTAGGCTGGGCGGGGAGCTGTTTTTT. It yields the protein CASSIRTRLGGELFF.

J is TRBJ1-1 and V is TRBV27; D possibly corresponds to TRBD1 (5 bases). V lost 7 bases and J lost 1, with 10 bases in between. This CDR3 comprises 13 residues. CDR1 and CDR2 (germline): MNHEY, SMNVEV (reference sequence). CDR3 DNA sequence: TGTGCCAGCATGGGACTTCCGAACACTGAAGCTTTCTTT. Protein sequence: CASMGLPNTEAFF.

This chain joins TRBV3-1 (or the pseudogene TRBV3-2) and TRBJ1-4; D is unclear. Germline V CDR1 and CDR2: LGHDT, YNNKEL (reference sequence). Trimming removed 5 bases from V and 4 bases from J, with 14 bases in between. This CDR3 has 15 amino acids. CDR3 protein: CASSSSTGFNEKLFF. CDR3 coding DNA: TGTGCCAGCAGCTCCTCTACGGGTTTTAATGAAAAACTGTTTTTT.

The rearrangement links TRBV5-1 to TRBJ2-7; 7 nucleotides align to TRBD1. J was trimmed by 0 bases and V by 4 bases; bases with no gene match: 7. CDR1 is SGHRS and CDR2 is YFSETQ in the germline V gene. This CDR3 has 15 residues. Here the CDR3 reads CASSPYRGSSYEQYF. For the CDR3, the DNA is TGCGCCAGCAGCCCCTACAGGGGTAGCTCCTACGAGCAGTACTTC.

This chain connects TRBV7-9 to TRBJ2-5, with D maybe TRBD2 (6 bases). The CDR3 runs 14 residues. Per germline, CDR1 SEHNR and CDR2 FQNEAQ (reference sequence). V was pared by 8 bases and J by 4 bases, with 17 bases between. This CDR3 reads CASFPYRRGETQYF. For the CDR3, the DNA is TGTGCCAGCTTCCCGTACAGGAGGGGAGAGACCCAGTACTTC.

This chain joins TRBV3-1 (or the pseudogene TRBV3-2) and TRBJ2-7; the match to TRBD2 covers 12 bases. There are 18 residues in the CDR3. Trimming cost V 4 bases and J 4 bases; bases outside gene matches: 14. Germline loops: CDR1 LGHDT, CDR2 YNNKEL (reference sequence). The CDR3 DNA is TGTGCCAGCAGCCCCAAACTTTCTAGCGGGAGGGCCTGGTACGAGCAGTACTTC. Its protein is CASSPKLSSGRAWYEQYF.

The chain couples TRBV20-1 to TRBJ2-2, with 10 bases fitting TRBD2. V lost 3 bases and J lost 7; bases outside the gene matches: 8. The CDR3 runs 15 residues. CDR1 DFQATT and CDR2 SNEGSKA come from the germline V gene (reference sequence). The CDR3 is CSASPAGGPDGELFF. The CDR3 coding sequence is TGCAGTGCTAGTCCAGCGGGAGGGCCTGACGGGGAGCTGTTTTTT.

The chain's CDR3 is CASSMGLAGVNEQFF. CDR3 nucleotide sequence: TGTGCCAGTAGTATGGGACTAGCGGGAGTCAATGAGCAGTTCTTC. This rearrangement joins TRBV19 to TRBJ2-1; 14 bases are shared with TRBD2. CDR1 and CDR2 (germline): LNHDA, SQIVND (reference sequence). V lost 3 bases and J lost 6; bases outside the gene matches: 1. The CDR3 extends over 15 amino acids. The variable domain in full, with the rest retrieved from reference TRBV19 and TRBJ2-1, is DGGITQSPKYLFRKEGQNVTLSCEQNLNHDAMYWYRQDPGQGLRLIYYSQIVNDFQKGDIAEGYSVSREKKESFPLTVTSAQKNPTAFYLCASSMGLAGVNEQFFGPGTRLTVL.

The rearrangement joins TRBV2 to TRBJ1-5, with D possibly matching TRBD1 (6 bases). V was pared by 2 bases and J by 4 bases, with 12 bases between. Germline CDR1 is SNHLY and CDR2 is FYNNEI. This CDR3 comprises 15 residues. CDR3 DNA: TGTGCCAGCAGTGAAATGGAAGGGGGGAATCAGCCCCAGCATTTT. As protein: CASSEMEGGNQPQHF.

V usage is TRBV7-3 and J usage is TRBJ2-2; D gene ambiguous. Germline V gene lookup returns CDR1 SGHTA and CDR2 FQGTGA. V was trimmed by 1 base and J by 7 bases, leaving 10 bases between them. The CDR3 is 14 amino acids. The CDR3, as DNA: TGTGCCAGCAGCTTAAGCCCCCCCGGCGGGGAGCTGTTTTTT. This sequence encodes CASSLSPPGGELFF.

The J gene is TRBJ2-7, the V gene TRBV11-1, with TRBD2 matching over 13 bases. Germline V gene lookup returns CDR1 SGHAT and CDR2 FQDESV (reference sequence). Losses at the gene ends were 4 bases for V and 3 bases for J; bases not matched to a gene: 3. The CDR3 totals 15 residues. CDR3 amino acids: CASSSRLAGGYEQYF. The CDR3 DNA is TGTGCCAGCAGCTCAAGACTAGCGGGAGGCTACGAGCAGTACTTC.

This clone was observed once. The chain couples TRBV27 to TRBJ2-3; TRBD2 aligns across 7 bases. The CDR3 length is 16 residues. Trimming at V came to 6 bases and at J to 0 bases, leaving 9 bases not matched to a gene. CDR1 and CDR2 from the germline V gene are MNHEY and SMNVEV (reference sequence). The CDR3 DNA sequence: TGTGCCAGCAGCCTACTAGCGATCTCTAGCACAGATACGCAGTATTTT. This gives the protein CASSLLAISSTDTQYF.